A selection of T cell receptor beta chains follows, all from one sample in a study of T cell repertoires in cytomegalovirus infection. Their cognate antigens are unknown. MiXCR was run by TCRdb on the reads, yielding one entry per CDR3 protein. In the table there are approximately 910,000 distinct CDR3 sequences, roughly 30% of which are singletons. The specimen comprised cultured CD8+ T cells from PBMCs, sampled from culture after CMV antigen stimulation. The source is a human donor in good health (CMV status not recorded). Some clones in this sample may be carry-over from other donors' samples. Each CDR3 is given with its conserved first and last residue. Each record gives: V gene, D gene, clone size, J gene, CDR3 DNA, CDR3 protein. The D gene is left open where the match is weak. Clone size is not always given. Where it is, it says once, few, many or a class for expanded clones.

TRBV6-5,NA,NA,TRBJ2-6,TGTGCCAGCACCCCCGGGACCCTCCCTGGGGCCAACGTCCTGACTTTC,CASTPGTLPGANVLTF
TRBV12-3/TRBV12-4,TRBD1,NA,TRBJ2-7,TGTGCCAGCAGCTTCCAATCGGGACAGGGAAGCTCCTACGAGCAGTACTTC,CASSFQSGQGSSYEQYF
TRBV7-8,NA,many,TRBJ1-2,TGTGCCAGCAGCTTCAGTCAGAAGGGGTGGAACTATGGCTACACCTTC,CASSFSQKGWNYGYTF
TRBV27,TRBD1,NA,TRBJ1-5,TGTGCCAGCAGTTTAAGAGGACAGGGAGCCAATCAGCCCCAGCATTTT,CASSLRGQGANQPQHF
TRBV6-5,TRBD1,many,TRBJ2-7,TGTGCCAGCAGTCCGCGACAGGGACCCTCCTACGAGCAGTACTTC,CASSPRQGPSYEQYF
TRBV7-2,TRBD1,many,TRBJ1-3,TGTGCCAGCACGGAGGGGCAGGGGGTTTTTACCCCATATTTT,CASTEGQGVFTPYF
TRBV6-8,NA,NA,TRBJ1-2,TGTGCCAGCAGTTTCGGACAGATCTATGGCTACACCTTC,CASSFGQIYGYTF
TRBV12-3/TRBV12-4,NA,few,TRBJ1-2,TGTGCCAGCAGGCCCATTACAGGTTTAGGACTATTAGGCTACACCTTC,CASRPITGLGLLGYTF
TRBV7-6,NA,many,TRBJ2-7,TGTGCCAGCAGCCCCGCCGGGACCTACGAGCAGTACTTC,CASSPAGTYEQYF
TRBV7-6,NA,few,TRBJ2-2,TGTGCCAGCAGCTTAGACGGAAAGTTTGGTCCCGGGGAGCTGTTTTTT,CASSLDGKFGPGELFF
TRBV7-9,NA,NA,TRBJ2-7,TGTGCCAGCAGCTTACCTCAGGGCCTAAAGACCTACGAGCAGTACTTC,CASSLPQGLKTYEQYF
TRBV4-1,TRBD2,NA,TRBJ2-7,TGCGCCAGCAGCCAAGATCCGGGGGGGCGGTCCTACGAGCAGTACTTC,CASSQDPGGRSYEQYF
TRBV7-2,NA,many,TRBJ1-1,TGTGCCAGCAGCTTAAGGAGGGGACTAAGCACTGAAGCTTTCTTT,CASSLRRGLSTEAFF